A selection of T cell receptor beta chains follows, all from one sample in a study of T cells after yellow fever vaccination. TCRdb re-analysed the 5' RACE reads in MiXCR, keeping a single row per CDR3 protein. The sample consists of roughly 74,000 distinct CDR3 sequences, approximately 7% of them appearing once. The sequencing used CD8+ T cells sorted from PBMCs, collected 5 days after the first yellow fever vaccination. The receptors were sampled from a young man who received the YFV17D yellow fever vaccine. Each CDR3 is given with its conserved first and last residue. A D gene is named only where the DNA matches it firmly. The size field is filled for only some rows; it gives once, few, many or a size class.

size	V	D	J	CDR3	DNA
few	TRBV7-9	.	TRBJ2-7	CASSFRGSSYEQYF	TGTGCCAGCAGCTTTCGGGGGAGCTCCTACGAGCAGTACTTC
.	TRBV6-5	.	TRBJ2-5	CASSSNPRGPYQETQYF	TGTGCCAGCAGTTCCAACCCCCGGGGGCCGTACCAAGAGACCCAGTACTTC
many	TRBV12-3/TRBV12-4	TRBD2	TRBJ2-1	CASSGLASPEQFF	TGTGCCAGCAGTGGACTAGCATCCCCTGAGCAGTTCTTC
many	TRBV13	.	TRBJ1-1	CASSFYTGQGAFF	TGTGCCAGCAGCTTCTATACAGGGCAAGGAGCTTTCTTT
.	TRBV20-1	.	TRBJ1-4	CSARSRTANEKLFF	TGCAGTGCTAGATCGCGGACAGCTAATGAAAAACTGTTTTTT
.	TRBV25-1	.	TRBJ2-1	CASSGNDREVRNEQFF	TGTGCCAGCAGTGGGAATGACAGGGAGGTAAGAAATGAGCAGTTCTTC
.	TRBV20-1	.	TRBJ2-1	CSAFGSDSYNEQFF	TGCAGTGCCTTCGGTTCCGACTCCTACAATGAGCAGTTCTTC
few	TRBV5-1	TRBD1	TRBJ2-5	CASSLGQGRETQYF	TGCGCCAGCAGCTTGGGACAGGGAAGGGAGACCCAGTACTTC
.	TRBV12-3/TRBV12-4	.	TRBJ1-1	CASSLGPKTEAFF	TGTGCCAGCAGTTTAGGGCCAAAGACTGAAGCTTTCTTT
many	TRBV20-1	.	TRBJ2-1	CSASSLSGIYNEQFF	TGCAGTGCTAGTAGTCTCAGCGGTATATACAATGAGCAGTTCTTC
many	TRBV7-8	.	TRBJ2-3	CASSLVPGTGTDTQYF	TGTGCCAGCAGCTTAGTCCCGGGGACCGGCACAGATACGCAGTATTTT
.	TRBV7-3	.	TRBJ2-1	CASSLGDSSYNEQFF	TGTGCCAGCAGCCTAGGGGATAGCTCCTACAATGAGCAGTTCTTC
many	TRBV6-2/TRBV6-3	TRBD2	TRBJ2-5	CASSYSILAGDWETQYF	TGTGCCAGCAGTTACTCGATTCTAGCGGGCGACTGGGAGACCCAGTACTTC
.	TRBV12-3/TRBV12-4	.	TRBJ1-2	CASSSEAPTGYTF	TGTGCCAGCAGTTCAGAAGCTCCCACTGGCTACACCTTC
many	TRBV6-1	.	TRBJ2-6	CASSEGGSGANVLTF	TGTGCCAGCAGTGAAGGGGGCTCTGGGGCCAACGTCCTGACTTTC
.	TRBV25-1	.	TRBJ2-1	CASPPREYNEQFF	TGTGCCAGCCCCCCAAGGGAGTACAATGAGCAGTTCTTC
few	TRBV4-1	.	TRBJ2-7	CASSQGFGSEEQYF	TGCGCCAGCAGCCAAGGTTTCGGCAGTGAGGAGCAGTACTTC
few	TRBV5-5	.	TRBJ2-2	CASSPRPGTGELFF	TGTGCCAGCAGCCCCCGCCCGGGGACTGGGGAGCTGTTTTTT
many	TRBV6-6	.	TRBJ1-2	CASSPNYGYTF	TGTGCCAGCAGTCCAAACTATGGCTACACCTTC
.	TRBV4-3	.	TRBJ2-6	CASSQRLTGANVLTF	TGCGCCAGCAGCCAAAGACTGACTGGGGCCAACGTCCTGACTTTC
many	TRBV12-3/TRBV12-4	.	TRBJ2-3	CASSFSDTQYF	TGTGCCAGCAGTTTTTCAGATACGCAGTATTTT
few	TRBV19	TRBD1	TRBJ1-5	CASSGPGGGPQHF	TGTGCCAGTAGTGGTCCAGGGGGGGGGCCCCAGCATTTT
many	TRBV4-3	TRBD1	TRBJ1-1	CASSQSETGTGRAFF	TGCGCCAGCAGCCAATCAGAGACAGGGACCGGGCGAGCTTTCTTT
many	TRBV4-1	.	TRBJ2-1	CASSQESRRSSYNEQFF	TGCGCCAGCAGCCAAGAGTCGCGGCGGAGCTCCTACAATGAGCAGTTCTTC
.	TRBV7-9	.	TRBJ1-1	CASSPGRRLNTEAFF	TGTGCCAGCAGCCCTGGACGGAGGCTCAACACTGAAGCTTTCTTT
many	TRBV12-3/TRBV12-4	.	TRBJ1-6	CASSWGLTSPLHF	TGTGCCAGCAGTTGGGGCCTCACTTCACCCCTCCACTTT
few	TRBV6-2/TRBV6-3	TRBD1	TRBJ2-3	CASSSITTGYLTDTQYF	TGTGCCAGCAGTTCCATAACGACAGGGTATCTTACAGATACGCAGTATTTT
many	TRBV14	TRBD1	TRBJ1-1	CASSLGGGLAREAFF	TGTGCCAGCAGCCTAGGAGGGGGCTTAGCCCGTGAAGCTTTCTTT
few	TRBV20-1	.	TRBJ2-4	CSARGGAKNIQYF	TGCAGTGCTAGAGGGGGGGCCAAAAACATTCAGTACTTC
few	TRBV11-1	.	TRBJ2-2	CASSLEVSGRSYTGELFF	TGTGCCAGCAGCTTAGAGGTCTCCGGACGGAGCTACACCGGGGAGCTGTTTTTT
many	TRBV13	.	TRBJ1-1	CASSLGAGGVTEAFF	TGTGCCAGCAGCTTAGGGGCTGGGGGAGTAACTGAAGCTTTCTTT
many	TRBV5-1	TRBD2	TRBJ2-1	CASSAGLAGESEQFF	TGCGCCAGCAGCGCGGGACTAGCGGGGGAAAGTGAGCAGTTCTTC